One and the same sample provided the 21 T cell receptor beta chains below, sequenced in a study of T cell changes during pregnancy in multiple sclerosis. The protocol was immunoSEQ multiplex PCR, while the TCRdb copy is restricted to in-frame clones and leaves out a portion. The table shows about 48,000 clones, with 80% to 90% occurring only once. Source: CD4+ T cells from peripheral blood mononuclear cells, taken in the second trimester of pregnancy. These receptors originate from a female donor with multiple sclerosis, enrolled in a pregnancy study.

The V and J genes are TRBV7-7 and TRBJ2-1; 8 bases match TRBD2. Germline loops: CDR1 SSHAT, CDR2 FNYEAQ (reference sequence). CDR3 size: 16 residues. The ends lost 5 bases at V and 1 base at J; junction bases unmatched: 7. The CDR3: CASSPAGGTSYNEQFF. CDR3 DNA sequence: TGTGCCAGCAGCCCCGCGGGGGGTACGTCCTACAATGAGCAGTTCTTC.

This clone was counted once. In DNA form, the CDR3 reads TGCGCCAGCAGCTTGGATCCAGGGAGCACAGATACGCAGTATTTT. It translates to CASSLDPGSTDTQYF. The chain combines TRBV5-1 with TRBJ2-3; D is perhaps TRBD1 (5 bases). Germline lookup yields CDR1 SGHRS and CDR2 YFSETQ. Between the trimmed V and J ends, which lost 0 bases and 0 bases, there was a span of 8 bases. CDR3 length: 15 residues.

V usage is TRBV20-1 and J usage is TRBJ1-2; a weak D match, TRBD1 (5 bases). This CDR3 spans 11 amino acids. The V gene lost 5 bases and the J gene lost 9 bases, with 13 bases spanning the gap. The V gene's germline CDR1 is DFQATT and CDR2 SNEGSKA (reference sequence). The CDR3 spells CSAQSGNRYTF. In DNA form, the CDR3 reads TGCAGTGCTCAGTCAGGGAATCGCTACACCTTC.

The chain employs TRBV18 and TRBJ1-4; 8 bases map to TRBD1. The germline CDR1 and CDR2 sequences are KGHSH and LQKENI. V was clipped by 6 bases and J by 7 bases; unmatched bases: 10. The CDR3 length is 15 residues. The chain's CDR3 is CASSPKDRGGEKLFF. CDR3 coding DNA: TGTGCCAGCTCGCCTAAAGACAGGGGCGGTGAAAAACTGTTTTTT. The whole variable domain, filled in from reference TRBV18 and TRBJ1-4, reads NAGVMQNPRHLVRRRGQEARLRCSPMKGHSHVYWYRQLPEEGLKFMVYLQKENIIDESGMPKERFSAEFPKEGPSILRIQQVVRGDSAAYFCASSPKDRGGEKLFFGSGTQLSVL.

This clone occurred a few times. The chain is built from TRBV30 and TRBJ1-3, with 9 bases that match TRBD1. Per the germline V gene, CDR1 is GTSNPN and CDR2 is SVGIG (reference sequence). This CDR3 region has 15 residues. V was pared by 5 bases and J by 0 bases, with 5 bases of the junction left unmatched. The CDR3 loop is CAWGDRADSGNTIYF. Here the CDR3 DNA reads TGTGCCTGGGGGGACAGGGCAGACTCTGGAAACACCATATATTTT.

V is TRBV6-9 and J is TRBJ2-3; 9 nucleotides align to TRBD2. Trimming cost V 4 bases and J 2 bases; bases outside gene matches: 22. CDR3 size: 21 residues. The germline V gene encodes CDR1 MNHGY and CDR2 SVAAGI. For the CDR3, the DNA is TGTGCCAGCAGTTGCAGTAGGACTAGCGACCATTGTAAGGATCTCACAGATACGCAGTATTTT. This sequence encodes CASSCSRTSDHCKDLTDTQYF.

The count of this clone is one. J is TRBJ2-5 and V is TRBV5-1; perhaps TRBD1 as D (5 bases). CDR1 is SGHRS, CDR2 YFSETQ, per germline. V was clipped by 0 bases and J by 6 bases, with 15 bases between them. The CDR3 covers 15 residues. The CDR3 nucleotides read TGCGCCAGCAGCTTGGGGGAAGGGGCCGGGCAGACCCAGTACTTC. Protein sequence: CASSLGEGAGQTQYF.

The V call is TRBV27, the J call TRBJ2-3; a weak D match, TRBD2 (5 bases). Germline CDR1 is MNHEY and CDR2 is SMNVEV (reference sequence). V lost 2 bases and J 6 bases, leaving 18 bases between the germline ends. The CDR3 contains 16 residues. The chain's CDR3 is CASSLGLAYGEDTQYF. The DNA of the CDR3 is TGTGCCAGCAGTTTAGGCCTAGCTTACGGGGAGGATACGCAGTATTTT.

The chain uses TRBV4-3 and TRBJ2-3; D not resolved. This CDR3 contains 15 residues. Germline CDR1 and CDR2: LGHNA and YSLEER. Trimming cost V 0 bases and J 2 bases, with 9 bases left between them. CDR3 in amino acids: CASSQDHSYTDTQYF. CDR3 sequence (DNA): TGCGCCAGCAGCCAAGATCACAGCTACACAGATACGCAGTATTTT.

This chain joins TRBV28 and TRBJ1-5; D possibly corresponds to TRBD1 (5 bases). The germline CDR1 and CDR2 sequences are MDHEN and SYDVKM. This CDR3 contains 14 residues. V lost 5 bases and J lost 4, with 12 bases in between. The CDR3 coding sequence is TGTGCCAGCAGTCGGGCGGGGGGTAATCAGCCCCAGCATTTT. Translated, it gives CASSRAGGNQPQHF.

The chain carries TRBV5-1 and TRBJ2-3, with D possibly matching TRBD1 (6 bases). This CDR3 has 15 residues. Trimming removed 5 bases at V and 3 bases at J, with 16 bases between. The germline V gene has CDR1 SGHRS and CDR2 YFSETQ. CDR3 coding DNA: TGCGCCAGCAGTTTAGCCGGGACATGGACAGATACGCAGTATTTT. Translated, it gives CASSLAGTWTDTQYF.

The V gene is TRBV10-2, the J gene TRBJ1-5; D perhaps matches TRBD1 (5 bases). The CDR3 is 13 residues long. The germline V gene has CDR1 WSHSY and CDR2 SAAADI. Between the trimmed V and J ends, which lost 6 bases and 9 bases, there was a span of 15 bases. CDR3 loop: CASSPGDLGPQHF. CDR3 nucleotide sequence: TGCGCCAGCAGCCCCGGGGACTTGGGGCCCCAGCATTTT.

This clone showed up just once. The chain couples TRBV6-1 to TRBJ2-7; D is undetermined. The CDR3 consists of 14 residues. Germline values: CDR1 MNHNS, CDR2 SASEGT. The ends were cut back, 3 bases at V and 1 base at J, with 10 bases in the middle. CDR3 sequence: CASSESPRSYEQYF. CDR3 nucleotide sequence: TGTGCCAGCAGTGAGTCCCCCAGATCCTACGAGCAGTACTTC.

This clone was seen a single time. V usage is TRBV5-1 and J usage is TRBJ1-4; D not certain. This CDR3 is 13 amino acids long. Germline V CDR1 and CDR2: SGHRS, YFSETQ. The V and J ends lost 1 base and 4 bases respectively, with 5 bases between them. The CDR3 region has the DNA TGCGCCAGCAGCTTGAAGAGTAATGAAAAACTGTTTTTT. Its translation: CASSLKSNEKLFF. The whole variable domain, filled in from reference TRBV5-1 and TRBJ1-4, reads KAGVTQTPRYLIKTRGQQVTLSCSPISGHRSVSWYQQTPGQGLQFLFEYFSETQRNKGNFPGRFSGRQFSNSRSEMNVSTLELGDSALYLCASSLKSNEKLFFGSGTQLSVL.

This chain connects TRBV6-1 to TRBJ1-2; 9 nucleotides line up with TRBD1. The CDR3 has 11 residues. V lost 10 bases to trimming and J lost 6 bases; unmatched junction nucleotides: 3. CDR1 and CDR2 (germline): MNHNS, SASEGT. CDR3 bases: TGTGCCACCCGACAGGGGGATGGCTACACCTTC. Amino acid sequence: CATRQGDGYTF.

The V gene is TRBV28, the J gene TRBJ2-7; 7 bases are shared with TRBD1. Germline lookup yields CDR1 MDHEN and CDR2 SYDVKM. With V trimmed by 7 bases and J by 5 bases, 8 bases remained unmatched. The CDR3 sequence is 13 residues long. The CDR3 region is CASTLLGTDEQYF. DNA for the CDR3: TGTGCCAGCACCCTCCTCGGGACAGACGAGCAGTACTTC.

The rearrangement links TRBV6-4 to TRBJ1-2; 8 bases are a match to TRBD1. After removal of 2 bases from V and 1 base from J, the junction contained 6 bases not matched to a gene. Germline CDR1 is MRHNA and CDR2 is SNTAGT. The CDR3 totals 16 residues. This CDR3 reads CASSDRSGGDNYGYTF. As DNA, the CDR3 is TGTGCCAGCAGTGACAGGTCAGGGGGCGATAACTATGGCTACACCTTC.

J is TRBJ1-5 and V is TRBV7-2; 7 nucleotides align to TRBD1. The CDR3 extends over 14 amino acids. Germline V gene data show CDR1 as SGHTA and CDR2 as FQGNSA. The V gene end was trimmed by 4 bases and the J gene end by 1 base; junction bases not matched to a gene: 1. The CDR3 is CASSSTGSNQPQHF. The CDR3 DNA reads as TGTGCCAGCAGCTCGACAGGGAGCAATCAGCCCCAGCATTTT. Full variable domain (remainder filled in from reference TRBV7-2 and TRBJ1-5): GAGVSQSPSNKVTEKGKDVELRCDPISGHTALYWYRQSLGQGLEFLIYFQGNSAPDKSGLPSDRFSAERTGGSVSTLTIQRTQQEDSAVYLCASSSTGSNQPQHFGDGTRLSIL.

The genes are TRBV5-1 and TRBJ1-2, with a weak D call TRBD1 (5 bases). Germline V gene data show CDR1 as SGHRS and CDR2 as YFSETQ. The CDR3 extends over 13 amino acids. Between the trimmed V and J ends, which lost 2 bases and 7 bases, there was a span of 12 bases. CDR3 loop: CASSFGGKGGYTF. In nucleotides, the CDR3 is TGCGCCAGCAGCTTCGGGGGAAAGGGTGGCTACACCTTC.

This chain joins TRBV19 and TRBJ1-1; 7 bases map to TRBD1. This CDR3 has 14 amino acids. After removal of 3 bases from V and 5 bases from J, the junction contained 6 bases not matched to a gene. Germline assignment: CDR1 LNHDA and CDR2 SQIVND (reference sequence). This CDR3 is CASSIQGVETEAFF. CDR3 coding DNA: TGTGCCAGTAGTATTCAGGGGGTTGAGACTGAAGCTTTCTTT.

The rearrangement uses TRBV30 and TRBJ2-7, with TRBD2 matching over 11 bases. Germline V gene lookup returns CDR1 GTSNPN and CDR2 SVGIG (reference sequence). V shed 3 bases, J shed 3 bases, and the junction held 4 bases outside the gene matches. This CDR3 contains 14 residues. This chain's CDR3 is CAWRLGTSGYEQYF. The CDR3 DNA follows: TGTGCCTGGAGACTCGGGACTAGCGGCTACGAGCAGTACTTC.